The clone carrying this T cell receptor (beta chain) was observed at least ten times. What it binds is not known. Germline-derived CDR1 and CDR2 are MNHNS and SASEGT. Trimming removed 7 bases from V and 4 bases from J, with 8 bases in between. The CDR3 spans 11 residues. Disease lasting under 3 months, a NOSPECS grade of at least 4, and a Clinical Activity Score of at least 3 were features of the ophthalmopathy patients. Pregnant or lactating patients were excluded, as were those with uncontrolled infection or other autoimmune disease. Amplification of TCR beta CDR3 regions was performed using RNA transcripts as template. The study used the HTBI primer set for a first-round RT-PCR of the TCR CDR3. MiXCR was run by TCRdb on the multiplex PCR reads, yielding one entry per CDR3 protein. The sample has approximately 350,000 distinct CDR3 sequences, 13% to 15% seen once; the top ten hold approximately 19%.

This sample is drawn from a study of T cells in Graves' hyperthyroidism and ophthalmopathy. Points from the study as a whole: It was a median around 6 months before onset that the model predicted ophthalmopathy. The majority of expanded thyroid clonotypes above 0.001 also appeared in blood.

This sequence joins TRBV6-1 and TRBJ2-7, with D perhaps matching TRBD1 (6 bases). Sequenced sample: blood. The source is a woman aged 55-69 years with Graves' ophthalmopathy. Written as DNA, the CDR3 is TGTGCCAGCACCCAGGGGTACGAGCAGTACTTC. This codes for CASTQGYEQYF.